The 30 T cell receptor beta chains below come from one sample, sequenced in a study of T cells in Graves' hyperthyroidism and ophthalmopathy. Using RNA transcripts as the source, TCR beta CDR3 regions were amplified. Carried out on the TCR CDR3, a first-round RT-PCR used the HTBI primer set. TCRdb used MiXCR to reprocess the multiplex PCR reads, holding one entry per CDR3 protein. The sample comprises approximately 610,000 distinct CDR3 sequences, approximately 15% of which are singletons, and 3.5% to 4.5% rests with the top ten. What was sequenced was blood. The receptors derive from a woman in her forties with Graves' ophthalmopathy.

This clonotype was detected only a few times. This rearrangement joins TRBV4-3 to TRBJ2-7, with 8 bases fitting TRBD2. Germline values: CDR1 LGHNA, CDR2 YSLEER. CDR3 length: 16 residues. V shed 0 bases and J 3 bases; nucleotides not matched to a gene: 7. CDR3 nucleotide sequence: TGCGCCAGCAGCCAAGATGCAAGCGGGAGAAACTACGAGCAGTACTTC. Translation gives CASSQDASGRNYEQYF.

This clonotype came up many times. V and J are TRBV20-1 and TRBJ1-5; D is perhaps TRBD1 (5 bases). V was trimmed by 1 base and J by 7 bases, leaving 14 bases between them. CDR3 size: 14 residues. Germline CDR1 reads DFQATT; CDR2 reads SNEGSKA (reference sequence). The CDR3 nucleotides read TGCAGTGCTAGAGCCGGGGCTCTCGGGCAGCCCCAGCATTTT. It yields the protein CSARAGALGQPQHF.

CDR3 sequence: CASSVGASGFYEQYF. The CDR3 region has the DNA TGTGCCAGCAGCGTAGGGGCTAGCGGCTTCTACGAGCAGTACTTC. The chain carries TRBV9 and TRBJ2-7; the match to TRBD2 covers 7 bases. CDR1 is SGDLS, CDR2 YYNGEE, per germline. J gave up 3 bases and V 0 bases, and 6 bases lay outside the gene matches. The CDR3 contains 15 residues. The full variable domain, in which reference TRBV9 and TRBJ2-7 provide the parts outside the CDR3, is DSGVTQTPKHLITATGQRVTLRCSPRSGDLSVYWYQQSLDQGLQFLIQYYNGEERAKGNILERFSAQQFPDLHSELNLSSLELGDSALYFCASSVGASGFYEQYFGPGTRLTVT.

This chain links TRBV12-3 or TRBV12-4 with TRBJ1-5; the D is unclear. CDR3 length: 14 amino acids. Trimming removed 5 bases from V and 2 bases from J, with 10 bases in between. The CDR3 loop reads CASSPFGGNQPQHF. CDR3 bases: TGTGCCAGCAGTCCTTTCGGGGGCAATCAGCCCCAGCATTTT.

In this sample, this clonotype turned up many times. The chain uses TRBV2 and TRBJ1-2, with 7 bases lining up with TRBD1. J lost 0 bases, V lost 3 bases, and 4 bases had no gene match. Looked up from germline, CDR1 is SNHLY and CDR2 is FYNNEI. The CDR3 has 15 residues. CDR3 sequence reads: CASSENRGANYGYTF. The CDR3 DNA is TGTGCCAGCAGTGAGAACAGGGGAGCTAACTATGGCTACACCTTC.

This chain uses TRBV12-3 or TRBV12-4 with TRBJ1-6, with 11 bases that match TRBD1. V gave up 6 bases and J gave up 9 bases; unmatched junction bases: 7. The CDR3 is made up of 15 amino acids. DNA for the CDR3: TGTGCCAGCAGGGCCTGGACAGGGGGCGGTTCACCCCTCCACTTT. Encoded protein: CASRAWTGGGSPLHF.

This clonotype was seen ten or more times. The chain joins TRBV10-3 to TRBJ2-7, with D unresolved. Germline CDR1 and CDR2: ENHRY and SYGVKD. The CDR3 contains 15 residues. V shed 0 bases and J shed 4 bases, with 13 bases lying between them. The CDR3 coding sequence is TGTGCCATCAGTGAGTCGAAACTAACCCAGTACGAGCAGTACTTC. Protein product: CAISESKLTQYEQYF.

This clonotype was counted at least ten times. The rearrangement joins TRBV30 to TRBJ1-3, with 8 bases matching TRBD1. The germline V gene encodes CDR1 GTSNPN and CDR2 SVGIG (reference sequence). J gave up 0 bases and V 8 bases, and 3 bases lay outside the gene matches. CDR3 length: 13 amino acids. CDR3 protein: CAGQGDSGNTIYF. The DNA for the CDR3 is TGTGCCGGACAGGGCGACTCTGGAAACACCATATATTTT.

This clonotype was counted many times. The chain recombines TRBV5-1 with TRBJ2-3, with D possibly being TRBD2 (5 bases). The CDR3 runs 15 residues. The V end was cut by 6 bases, the J end by 2 bases, with 16 bases between. The germline V gene encodes CDR1 SGHRS and CDR2 YFSETQ. CDR3 amino acids: CASTLLGSITDTQYF. DNA of the CDR3: TGCGCCAGCACCCTTTTGGGGAGCATCACAGATACGCAGTATTTT.

This clonotype occurred many times. The rearrangement joins TRBV19 to TRBJ2-7; possibly TRBD2 for D (6 bases). V was cut by 1 base and J by 6 bases, with 10 bases left in between. The CDR3 has 13 amino acids. Germline CDR1 is LNHDA and CDR2 is SQIVND (reference sequence). CDR3 region: CASSIVGSGEQYF. The DNA for the CDR3 is TGTGCCAGTAGTATAGTGGGTAGCGGCGAGCAGTACTTC. Full variable domain (missing parts from reference TRBV19 and TRBJ2-7): DGGITQSPKYLFRKEGQNVTLSCEQNLNHDAMYWYRQDPGQGLRLIYYSQIVNDFQKGDIAEGYSVSREKKESFPLTVTSAQKNPTAFYLCASSIVGSGEQYFGPGTRLTVT.

This clonotype was seen at least ten times. The chain joins TRBV5-1 to TRBJ1-1; unclear D gene. V shed 0 bases and J shed 4 bases, with 7 bases lying between them. The length of the CDR3 is 13 residues. Germline V CDR1 and CDR2: SGHRS, YFSETQ. The CDR3 reads CASSLERSTEAFF. The CDR3 nucleotides are TGCGCCAGCAGCTTGGAGCGGTCCACTGAAGCTTTCTTT. The variable domain in full, completed from reference TRBV5-1 and TRBJ1-1, reads KAGVTQTPRYLIKTRGQQVTLSCSPISGHRSVSWYQQTPGQGLQFLFEYFSETQRNKGNFPGRFSGRQFSNSRSEMNVSTLELGDSALYLCASSLERSTEAFFGQGTRLTVV.

At least ten counts were recorded for this clonotype. This rearrangement joins TRBV6-5 to TRBJ2-7; TRBD2 matches at 10 bases. The germline V gene encodes CDR1 MNHEY and CDR2 SVGAGI. This CDR3 contains 15 residues. Trimming took 1 base from V and 6 from J; bases not matched to a gene: 6. DNA for the CDR3: TGTGCCAGCAGTTACTTCCTAGCGGGAGCCGCCGAGCAGTACTTC. Translating gives CASSYFLAGAAEQYF.

This clonotype was counted ten times or more. The rearrangement links TRBV19 to TRBJ2-2, with 8 positions matching TRBD1. V lost 4 bases, J lost 4 bases, and 11 bases stayed unmatched. This CDR3 has 17 residues. Germline V gives CDR1 LNHDA, CDR2 SQIVND (reference sequence). The CDR3 reads CASSRTGSLTSTGELFF. The CDR3 nucleotides are TGTGCCAGTAGTAGGACAGGGAGTTTAACGAGCACCGGGGAGCTGTTTTTT.

This clonotype has just a few counts. V gene TRBV12-3 or TRBV12-4 combines with J gene TRBJ1-3; 7 bases agree with TRBD1. The junction had 2 bases not matched to a gene; V was cut back by 6 bases and J by 6 bases. The CDR3 length is 12 residues. The CDR3 DNA follows: TGTGCCAGCAGCAGGGGGTCAAACACCATATATTTT. Encoded protein: CASSRGSNTIYF.

The CDR3 DNA is TGTGCCACCCAAGGGTTTTTTGGAAGTGGCTACACCTTC. This gives the protein CATQGFFGSGYTF. This chain links TRBV6-2 or TRBV6-3 with TRBJ1-2; D is ambiguous. CDR3 length equals 13 residues. Germline-derived CDR1 and CDR2 are MNHEY and SVGEGT. Trimming took 10 bases from V and 7 from J, leaving 19 bases between them.

This clonotype was detected ten times or more. The chain has TRBV24-1 and TRBJ1-2, with D possibly TRBD1 on 5 matching bases. Trimming took 10 bases from V and 8 from J, leaving 19 bases between them. CDR1 and CDR2 (germline): KGHDR, SFDVKD. This CDR3 has 13 amino acids. Written as DNA, the CDR3 is TGTGCCACGGCCGGGACGGATGGAGGCGGCTACACCTTC. Translation: CATAGTDGGGYTF.

In this sample, this clonotype turned up many times. For the CDR3, the DNA is TGTGCCAGCAGTGCGAGGGGGGGCGTTGAGACCCAGTACTTC. This sequence encodes CASSARGGVETQYF. The genes are TRBV6-1 and TRBJ2-5; possible D gene TRBD2, 7 bases. Deletions cut 4 bases from V and 5 bases from J, with 14 bases between. The germline gives CDR1 MNHNS, CDR2 SASEGT. There are 14 residues in the CDR3.

This clonotype has ten or more counts. The rearrangement uses TRBV10-3 and TRBJ2-3, with TRBD2 identical over 8 bases. The CDR3 length is 16 residues. With V trimmed by 3 bases and J by 2 bases, 7 bases remained unmatched. Per germline, CDR1 ENHRY and CDR2 SYGVKD. The CDR3 region is CAISEGLAGPTDTQYF. CDR3 nucleotides: TGTGCCATCAGTGAAGGTCTAGCGGGCCCCACAGATACGCAGTATTTT.

In its sample, this clonotype was seen a few times. V usage is TRBV7-9 and J usage is TRBJ2-5, with D tentatively TRBD2 (5 bases). CDR3 size: 14 residues. Deletions cut 7 bases from V and 1 base from J, with 13 bases between. Germline V gene sequence: CDR1 SEHNR, CDR2 FQNEAQ (reference sequence). In nucleotides, the CDR3 is TGTGCCAGCACCACGGACTCGACCCAAGAGACCCAGTACTTC. As protein: CASTTDSTQETQYF.

The CDR3 loop is CSGRAQGLAGANTGELFF. For the CDR3, the DNA is TGCAGTGGTCGAGCGCAGGGACTAGCGGGAGCGAACACCGGGGAGCTGTTTTTT. The genes are TRBV20-1 and TRBJ2-2; 14 bases match TRBD2. The CDR3 is 18 residues long. V dropped 7 bases and J dropped 0; count of bases not matched to a gene: 10. Germline V gene data show CDR1 as DFQATT and CDR2 as SNEGSKA (reference sequence).

This clonotype has at least ten counts. This chain connects TRBV6-2 or TRBV6-3 to TRBJ2-7, with 9 bases that match TRBD1. The V and J ends lost 5 bases and 3 bases, in that order; junction bases with no gene match: 17. CDR3 length: 18 residues. Germline V gene data show CDR1 as MNHEY and CDR2 as SVGEGT. CDR3 in DNA: TGTGCCAGCAGTCCCCGGGACAGGGTTTTCTCTAACCTCTACGAGCAGTACTTC. This translates into CASSPRDRVFSNLYEQYF.

This clonotype was seen ten or more times. The chain joins TRBV6-1 to TRBJ2-5; 8 bases match TRBD2. The ends lost 6 bases at V and 5 bases at J; junction bases unmatched: 14. Looked up from germline, CDR1 is MNHNS and CDR2 is SASEGT. The CDR3 contains 16 residues. DNA of the CDR3: TGTGCCAGCAGCCCCCTCGGGGCGGGAGGAGCCGAGACCCAGTACTTC. It encodes CASSPLGAGGAETQYF.

The chain recombines TRBV7-2 with TRBJ1-2; D is possibly TRBD1 (5 bases). CDR1 is SGHTA and CDR2 is FQGNSA in the germline V gene. V was shortened by 4 bases and J by 4 bases, with 10 bases between the two germline ends. CDR3 length: 13 amino acids. This CDR3 reads CASSSGAPYGYTF. CDR3 nucleotide sequence: TGTGCCAGCAGCTCCGGGGCCCCCTATGGCTACACCTTC.

In its sample, this clonotype was seen many times. V is TRBV12-3 or TRBV12-4 and J is TRBJ2-5; D is unresolved. With 5 bases removed from V and 3 bases from J, the gap between germline ends came to 13 bases. The CDR3 runs to 14 residues. The DNA of the CDR3 is TGTGCCAGCAGTCAGTGGATGCCTAAAGAGACCCAGTACTTC. Translation gives CASSQWMPKETQYF.

Note on this clonotype: The junction and the germline gene differ at one end; a read error may be behind it. V gene TRBV4-2 combines with J gene TRBJ2-1; D remains unclear. Germline CDR1 is LGHNA and CDR2 is YNFKEQ. The CDR3 is 13 amino acids. As DNA, the CDR3 is TGTGCCCGCAGTCTCAACTCCTACAATGAGCAGTTCTTC. This gives the protein CARSLNSYNEQFF.

The chain links TRBV5-1 to TRBJ2-4; no firm D call. CDR1 is SGHRS, CDR2 YFSETQ, per germline. The CDR3 contains 17 residues. V lost 4 bases and J lost 3, with 20 bases in between. The chain's CDR3 is CASSPRVRQGVKNIQYF. CDR3 nucleotide sequence: TGCGCCAGCAGCCCCCGGGTCCGCCAAGGCGTCAAAAACATTCAGTACTTC.

This clonotype came up a few times. The rearrangement links TRBV27 to TRBJ1-6; the match to TRBD1 covers 9 bases. Looked up from germline, CDR1 is MNHEY and CDR2 is SMNVEV (reference sequence). The V segment lost 8 bases and the J segment 7 bases; nucleotides outside the gene matches: 6. The CDR3 has 14 amino acids. In nucleotides, the CDR3 is TGTGCCAGCCGGGACAGGGCAGGGAATTCACCCCTCCACTTT. This sequence encodes CASRDRAGNSPLHF.

This clonotype has only a few counts. The chain uses TRBV18 and TRBJ1-2; 9 bases fit TRBD1. Germline V gene lookup returns CDR1 KGHSH and CDR2 LQKENI. V lost 3 bases to trimming and J lost 4 bases; unmatched junction nucleotides: 6. The CDR3 length is 15 residues. The CDR3 DNA is TGTGCCAGCTCACCCGGACAGGGGTTAGTCTATGGCTACACCTTC. Protein: CASSPGQGLVYGYTF.

At least ten counts were recorded for this clonotype. The chain uses TRBV28 and TRBJ2-7, with TRBD1 matching 9 bases. The CDR3 has 12 amino acids. The germline V gene has CDR1 MDHEN and CDR2 SYDVKM. CDR3 sequence: CASGDRVREQYF. DNA for the CDR3: TGTGCATCTGGGGACAGGGTTCGCGAGCAGTACTTC. Together with reference TRBV28 and TRBJ2-7, the CDR3 gives the full variable domain: DVKVTQSSRYLVKRTGEKVFLECVQDMDHENMFWYRQDPGLGLRLIYFSYDVKMKEKGDIPEGYSVSREKKERFSLILESASTNQTSMYLCASGDRVREQYFGPGTRLTVT.

This chain connects TRBV19 to TRBJ1-5, with 7 bases fitting TRBD1. The CDR3 length is 14 residues. Germline CDR1 is LNHDA and CDR2 is SQIVND (reference sequence). V was pared by 5 bases and J by 5 bases, with 6 bases of the junction left unmatched. CDR3 residues: CASSRGTVYQPQHF. The DNA of the CDR3 is TGTGCCAGTAGTCGAGGGACAGTTTATCAGCCCCAGCATTTT.